A selection of T cell receptor beta chains follows, all from one sample in a study of blood T cell repertoires in COVID-19. Assay: immunoSEQ multiplex PCR; the TCRdb copy retains only in-frame clones and omits some. The sample has 200,000 or so clones; about 79% are singletons. Sequenced input: PBMCs or T cells enriched from blood (not recorded which). The source of these receptors is a woman in her forties with acute COVID-19. CDR3s include the opening cysteine and the closing phenylalanine or tryptophan. The D gene is left open where the match is weak. The size field is filled for only some rows; it gives once, few, many or a size class.

v_gene,d_gene,abundance,j_gene,CDR3nt,CDR3aa
TRBV6-5,TRBD1,NA,TRBJ2-7,TGTGCCAGCAGTTTTAAAGGGACAGGGCGATCCTACGAGCAGTACTTC,CASSFKGTGRSYEQYF
TRBV4-3,TRBD2,NA,TRBJ2-1,TGCGCCAGCAGCCGTCAGCACGGGACTAGCGGGATCTACAATGAGCAGTTCTTC,CASSRQHGTSGIYNEQFF
TRBV7-9,NA,NA,TRBJ2-7,TGTGCCAGCAGCTTTAGAGGGGCGGGACGATACGAGCAGTACTTC,CASSFRGAGRYEQYF
TRBV12-3/TRBV12-4,NA,NA,TRBJ2-5,TGTGCCAGCAGAATCTGGGAGCAAGAGACCCAGTACTTC,CASRIWEQETQYF
TRBV3-1/TRBV3-2,NA,NA,TRBJ1-6,TGTGCCAGCAGCCACGGGGGGGCCAGCGCTTCACCCCTCCACTTT,CASSHGGASASPLHF
TRBV7-8,NA,NA,TRBJ1-2,TGTGCCAGCAGTAGCCGTACAGGGATCGGCTACACCTTC,CASSSRTGIGYTF
TRBV11-2,NA,NA,TRBJ1-1,TGTGCCAGCAGATCTAGCTCCGGGACTGAAGCTTTCTTT,CASRSSSGTEAFF
TRBV10-1,NA,NA,TRBJ2-3,TGCGCCAGCAGTGAGCGTTCAGGGAGCACAGATACGCAGTATTTT,CASSERSGSTDTQYF
TRBV19,NA,NA,TRBJ1-5,TGTGCCAGTAGTATAACGTCAGATAGCAATCAGCCCCAGCATTTT,CASSITSDSNQPQHF
TRBV7-3,NA,NA,TRBJ1-6,TGTGCCAGCAGCCTACAGGGTTTTAATTCACCCCTCCACTTT,CASSLQGFNSPLHF
TRBV4-1,TRBD1,NA,TRBJ1-2,TGCGCCAGCAGCCAAAACGACAGGGTCGGCGGCTACACCTTC,CASSQNDRVGGYTF
TRBV7-3,NA,NA,TRBJ1-1,TGTGCCAGCAGCTCGGACAGATTCGGCGGTGAAGCTTTCTTT,CASSSDRFGGEAFF
TRBV2,NA,NA,TRBJ1-5,TGTGCCAGCAGGGTGGACATCACGGGTCAGCCCCAGCATTTT,CASRVDITGQPQHF
TRBV24-1,NA,NA,TRBJ2-2,TGTGCCACCAGTGGCCGACTGGTGACAGCGAACACCGGGGAGCTGTTTTTT,CATSGRLVTANTGELFF
TRBV6-5,NA,NA,TRBJ2-7,TGTGCCAGCAGTATGACAGCTTCCTACGAGCAGTACTTC,CASSMTASYEQYF
TRBV28,TRBD1,NA,TRBJ1-1,TGTGCCAGCAGTGTCGACAGGGGGCGGAGAGAAGCTTTCTTT,CASSVDRGRREAFF
TRBV6-7,NA,once,TRBJ2-3,TGTGCCAGCAGCGAACCCGGTAGTCCCCCGGATACGCAGTATTTT,CASSEPGSPPDTQYF
TRBV7-9,TRBD1,NA,TRBJ1-1,TGTGCCAGCAGCTTGGGACAGGGGAACACTGAAGCTTTCTTT,CASSLGQGNTEAFF
TRBV5-6,TRBD1,NA,TRBJ1-2,TGTGCCAGCAGGGCGGACAGGGAGAGTATCGGCTACACCTTC,CASRADRESIGYTF
TRBV28,TRBD1,NA,TRBJ2-1,TGTGCCAGCAGTAAAGCTGGACAGGGGGCGGTGGATGAGCAGTTCTTC,CASSKAGQGAVDEQFF
TRBV19,TRBD1,NA,TRBJ1-6,TGTGCCAGTAGTTTGGGACAGGGAAATAATTCACCCCTCCACTTT,CASSLGQGNNSPLHF
TRBV4-1,NA,NA,TRBJ1-2,TGCGCCAGCAGCCAGGCGGTGGGAGGCTATGGCTACACCTTC,CASSQAVGGYGYTF
TRBV5-4,TRBD2,NA,TRBJ2-5,TGTGCCAGCAGCTTAGGACTAGCGGGAATCCAAGAGACCCAGTACTTC,CASSLGLAGIQETQYF
TRBV5-1,NA,few,TRBJ2-4,TGCGCCAGCAGCTTGGAGTTTTTGCGGGGATCAGCGAACATTCAGTACTTC,CASSLEFLRGSANIQYF
TRBV27,NA,once,TRBJ1-3,TGTGCCAGCAGGTCAGGCTCTGGAAACACCATATATTTT,CASRSGSGNTIYF
TRBV5-8,NA,NA,TRBJ1-1,TGTGCCAGCAGCCCGAACATGGAAGCTTTCTTT,CASSPNMEAFF
TRBV11-2,TRBD2,NA,TRBJ2-7,TGTGCCAGCAGCTTACAAGCGGGACTAGCGGGAGTTGCCTACGAGCAGTACTTC,CASSLQAGLAGVAYEQYF
TRBV10-2,TRBD1,NA,TRBJ2-1,TGCGCCAGCCGAAACAGGGGATCCTACAATGAGCAGTTCTTC,CASRNRGSYNEQFF
TRBV5-1,NA,NA,TRBJ2-6,TGCGCCAGCAGCTCACAGGGCTCTGGGGCCAACGTCCTGACTTTC,CASSSQGSGANVLTF
TRBV7-9,TRBD2,NA,TRBJ2-7,TGTGCCAGCAGTTTGCGGGGAGGGAATAGGAGCTCCTACGAGCAGTACTTC,CASSLRGGNRSSYEQYF
TRBV9,TRBD1,NA,TRBJ1-4,TGTGCCAGCAGCGCCACTACAGGGGGAGGGGAAAAACTGTTTTTT,CASSATTGGGEKLFF
TRBV30,TRBD1,NA,TRBJ2-2,TGTGCCTGGAGTGTATCGGACAGGATAAACACCGGGGAGCTGTTTTTT,CAWSVSDRINTGELFF
TRBV7-9,NA,NA,TRBJ1-5,TGTGCCAGCAGCCCAGGTAGCAATCAGCCCCAGCATTTT,CASSPGSNQPQHF
TRBV6-5,TRBD1,NA,TRBJ1-5,TGTGCCAGCAGACCTACAGGGGTCATGAATCAGCCCCAGCATTTT,CASRPTGVMNQPQHF
TRBV5-7,TRBD2,NA,TRBJ2-7,TGTGCCAGCAGCTTGGGACTAGCGGGAGGCCCTAGGGAGGAGCAGTACTTC,CASSLGLAGGPREEQYF
TRBV11-2,TRBD1,NA,TRBJ1-2,TGTGCCAGCAGCTTAGGGACAGGCTATGGCTACACCTTC,CASSLGTGYGYTF
TRBV7-8,TRBD1,many,TRBJ2-2,TGTGCCAGCAGCTTAGTCGAGACAGGGATCCCCGGGGAGCTGTTTTTT,CASSLVETGIPGELFF
TRBV5-1,NA,few,TRBJ2-5,TGCGCCAGCAGCCTACAAGAGACCCAGTACTTC,CASSLQETQYF
TRBV7-9,TRBD2,NA,TRBJ2-3,TGTGCCAGCAGCCCGTTGAGCGGGGGGGTTGCCACAGATACGCAGTATTTT,CASSPLSGGVATDTQYF
TRBV30,NA,NA,TRBJ1-6,TGTGCCTGGAGTGTATCCCCGCCGGTATCACCCCTCCACTTT,CAWSVSPPVSPLHF
TRBV4-1,NA,NA,TRBJ2-2,TGCGCCAGCAGCCAAGGCCAGATGAACACCGGGGAGCTGTTTTTT,CASSQGQMNTGELFF
TRBV10-3,NA,NA,TRBJ2-2,TGTGCATCCAAAGGTGCAGACTTAAACACCGGGGAGCTGTTTTTT,CASKGADLNTGELFF
TRBV4-1,TRBD1,NA,TRBJ2-1,TGCGCCAGCAGCCAAGGGACAGGGAATGAGCAGTTCTTC,CASSQGTGNEQFF
TRBV7-8,TRBD1,few,TRBJ1-2,TGTGCCAGCAGCTTGGTCTTGGGACAGTCTTCTAACTATGGCTACACCTTC,CASSLVLGQSSNYGYTF
TRBV5-1,NA,NA,TRBJ2-1,TGCGCCAGCAGCTTGGGACAGAATGAGCAGTTCTTC,CASSLGQNEQFF
TRBV29-1,NA,NA,TRBJ1-2,TGCAGCGTTGCGCCCAGGGGCTATGGCTACACCTTC,CSVAPRGYGYTF
TRBV10-3,TRBD1,many,TRBJ2-7,TGTGCCATCAGTGAGCAAGACAGGGGGAACTCCTACGAGCAGTACTTC,CAISEQDRGNSYEQYF
TRBV6-5,NA,NA,TRBJ1-4,TGTGCCAGCAGTACCCCGGGACACCCTGAAAAACTGTTTTTT,CASSTPGHPEKLFF
TRBV6-5,NA,NA,TRBJ1-2,TGTGCCAGCAGCGCCAATGGGGCGCTTGGGGGCTACACCTTC,CASSANGALGGYTF
TRBV2,TRBD2,NA,TRBJ2-1,TGTGCCAGCAGTGAACTTTTAGCGGGTACCTACAATGAGCAGTTCTTC,CASSELLAGTYNEQFF
TRBV5-5,TRBD1,NA,TRBJ1-5,TGTGCCAGCAGCTTGTCTCTACAGGGGAAGAATCAGCCCCAGCATTTT,CASSLSLQGKNQPQHF
TRBV7-2,TRBD2,NA,TRBJ2-5,TGTGCCAGCAGCTTAGCTCTGGGAGGGCAAGAGACCCAGTACTTC,CASSLALGGQETQYF
TRBV7-9,TRBD1,NA,TRBJ1-2,TGTGCCAGCAGCTTTCCGGCGGCAGGGGGCGATCACACCTTC,CASSFPAAGGDHTF
TRBV19,NA,NA,TRBJ2-1,TGTGCCAGTAGCCGCACCTACTACAATGAGCAGTTCTTC,CASSRTYYNEQFF
TRBV5-1,TRBD1,NA,TRBJ1-1,TGCGCCAGCAGCTTGGGGACAGGGGGGAATACTGAAGCTTTCTTT,CASSLGTGGNTEAFF
TRBV1,NA,NA,TRBJ2-7,TGCACCAGCAGCCAGCCCCCCGGGGGGCCGATTTACGAGCAGTACTTC,CTSSQPPGGPIYEQYF
TRBV5-4,NA,NA,TRBJ2-3,TGTGCCAGCAGCTTGGCCGGTGGGGGGTACACAGATACGCAGTATTTT,CASSLAGGGYTDTQYF